A single sample gave rise to the 10 T cell receptor beta chains below, sequenced in a study of T cells in Graves' hyperthyroidism and ophthalmopathy. The source material, RNA transcripts, was used to amplify TCR beta CDR3 regions. First-round RT-PCR with HTBI primers amplified the TCR CDR3 region. TCRdb re-derived calls from the multiplex PCR reads in MiXCR, one entry per CDR3 protein. Counted here are over 700,000 distinct CDR3 sequences, roughly 37% occurring once; the ten biggest clones make up 7% to 10%. Material: blood. The origin of the receptors is a man younger than 35 with Graves' hyperthyroidism.

This sequence joins TRBV11-2 and TRBJ2-5; TRBD1 matches 7 bases. The V and J ends lost 5 bases and 4 bases, in that order; junction bases with no gene match: 10. The CDR3 totals 15 residues. CDR1 and CDR2 (germline): SGHAT, FQNNGV. The CDR3 DNA sequence: TGTGCCAGCAGCCAAGGGACGTACAGGGGAGAGACCCAGTACTTC. Translation gives CASSQGTYRGETQYF.

The chain couples TRBV2 to TRBJ2-2; D may match TRBD1 or TRBD2 (5 bases each). The CDR3 spans 14 residues. Trimming stripped 2 bases from V and 6 bases from J, with 10 bases between. CDR1 is SNHLY and CDR2 is FYNNEI in the germline V gene. CDR3 in DNA: TGTGCCAGCAGTGAAACGAGGGGCCCCGGGGAGCTGTTTTTT. This sequence encodes CASSETRGPGELFF.

This clonotype was seen a few times. Germline is not matched at one junction end, which may reflect a read error. The chain employs TRBV7-8 and TRBJ2-2; D may be TRBD1 or TRBD2 (5 bases each). The CDR3 is 8 amino acids. Germline V gene lookup returns CDR1 SGHVS and CDR2 FQNEAQ. CDR3 nucleotides: TGTGCCAGCAGAAAATGGGACTTT. Translation: CASRKWDF.

In this sample, this clonotype turned up a few times. This chain uses TRBV4-1 with TRBJ2-5; 8 bases agree with TRBD2. The V gene end was trimmed by 5 bases and the J gene end by 2 bases; junction bases not matched to a gene: 4. Looked up from germline, CDR1 is MGHRA and CDR2 is YSYEKL. This CDR3 has 14 residues. The CDR3: CASSEVAGQETQYF. In DNA, the CDR3 is TGCGCCAGCAGCGAGGTAGCGGGACAAGAGACCCAGTACTTC.

This clonotype was counted at least ten times. This chain connects TRBV19 to TRBJ1-1, with D perhaps TRBD1 (5 bases). Deletions cut 4 bases from V and 0 bases from J, with 12 bases between. The CDR3 covers 15 residues. In germline, CDR1 is LNHDA, CDR2 SQIVND (reference sequence). CDR3 in amino acids: CASSTIQEMNTEAFF. The DNA for the CDR3 is TGTGCCAGTAGTACCATACAGGAGATGAACACTGAAGCTTTCTTT. The full variable domain, completed using reference TRBV19 and TRBJ1-1, is DGGITQSPKYLFRKEGQNVTLSCEQNLNHDAMYWYRQDPGQGLRLIYYSQIVNDFQKGDIAEGYSVSREKKESFPLTVTSAQKNPTAFYLCASSTIQEMNTEAFFGQGTRLTVV.

This clonotype has just a few counts. V is TRBV4-1 and J is TRBJ1-2; no reliable D call. V shed 0 bases and J shed 8 bases, with 10 bases lying between them. The CDR3 length is 13 residues. The germline gives CDR1 MGHRA, CDR2 YSYEKL. This CDR3 is CASSQEDRGGYTF. The CDR3 DNA reads TGCGCCAGCAGCCAAGAAGACCGAGGAGGCTACACCTTC.

This chain connects TRBV29-1 to TRBJ1-1; the match to TRBD1 covers 8 bases. CDR3 length: 12 amino acids. V shed 7 bases and J 3 bases; nucleotides not matched to a gene: 4. Germline V gene lookup returns CDR1 SQVTM and CDR2 ANQGSEA. CDR3: CSAIQGDTEAFF. For the CDR3, the DNA is TGCAGCGCGATACAGGGGGACACTGAAGCTTTCTTT.

Many counts were recorded for this clonotype. The J gene is TRBJ1-6, the V gene TRBV7-8; 8 nucleotides match TRBD1. The CDR3 has 16 amino acids. Germline CDR1 SGHVS, CDR2 FQNEAQ. Losses at the gene ends were 5 bases for V and 9 bases for J; bases not matched to a gene: 12. CDR3 bases: TGTGCCAGCAGCAGACGAACAGGACAGGGTACTTCACCCCTCCACTTT. This encodes CASSRRTGQGTSPLHF.

Regarding this clonotype: A read error may explain this, as a much larger clone is one base away. The V gene is TRBV7-9, the J gene TRBJ1-1; D unresolved. Germline values: CDR1 SEHNR, CDR2 FQNEAQ (reference sequence). V was pared by 6 bases and J by 6 bases, with 17 bases between. The CDR3 runs 14 residues. The CDR3 reads CASRLGAGWSEAFF. The CDR3 bases are TGTGCCAGCAGGTTGGGTGCGGGGTGGTCTGAAGCTTTCTTT.

This clonotype was seen ten or more times. The J gene is TRBJ1-1, the V gene TRBV29-1; TRBD1 is a possible D gene (6 bases). Germline lookup yields CDR1 SQVTM and CDR2 ANQGSEA. V gave up 6 bases and J gave up 4 bases, with 15 bases separating them. The CDR3 is made up of 13 amino acids. The CDR3 protein is CSVRGGRGTEAFF. The DNA for the CDR3 is TGCAGCGTCAGGGGAGGAAGAGGCACTGAAGCTTTCTTT.